This T cell receptor (beta chain) is drawn from a study of T cells in localized non-small cell lung cancer. Clones were read by immunoSEQ multiplex PCR, and TCRdb kept only the in-frame ones, dropping some. The repertoire holds roughly 13,000 clones, with over 85% as singletons. The trim removed 6 bases at V and 2 bases at J, leaving 8 bases unmatched. Germline values: CDR1 MNHEY, CDR2 SMNVEV (reference sequence). This CDR3 is built from 15 residues. Material: peripheral blood mononuclear cells, obtained before any cancer treatment. The chain carries TRBV27 and TRBJ2-7; 9 bases match TRBD2. This clonotype originated in a man aged 40 to 70 with stage III lung adenocarcinoma. CDR3 DNA sequence: TGTGCCAGCAGCGAACCGGGACTAGCAGCCTACGAGCAGTACTTC. Protein: CASSEPGLAAYEQYF.